These 10 T cell receptor beta chains share one sample of origin, sequenced in a study of T cell repertoires in cytomegalovirus infection. TCRdb analysed the reads with MiXCR anew, one entry per CDR3 protein. The sample includes 550,000 to 850,000 distinct CDR3 sequences, about 33% of them seen just once. Their target antigens are unknown. Sequenced material: cultured PBMCs, taken from culture after CMV antigen stimulation. The receptor set was obtained from a human donor in good health (CMV status not recorded). Some clones in this sample may be carry-over from other donors' samples.

This clonotype was counted at least ten times. The chain links TRBV7-2 to TRBJ1-1; D remains ambiguous. This CDR3 is built from 12 residues. Germline lookup yields CDR1 SGHTA and CDR2 FQGNSA. Between the trimmed V and J ends, which lost 1 base and 11 bases, there was a span of 11 bases. The CDR3 bases are TGTGCCAGCAGCTTAGATGTTGGGGAGGCTTTCTTT. Protein product: CASSLDVGEAFF.

This clonotype was detected a few times. This sequence joins TRBV5-4 and TRBJ2-5; D is perhaps TRBD1 (6 bases). V lost 1 base, J lost 4 bases, and 11 bases lay in between. Germline V gene sequence: CDR1 SGHNT, CDR2 YYREEE (reference sequence). The CDR3 is 14 residues long. The CDR3 coding sequence is TGTGCCAGCAGCTTGACAGGGCAAAGAGAGACCCAGTACTTC. Encoded protein: CASSLTGQRETQYF.

This clonotype was counted once. This chain connects TRBV10-3 to TRBJ1-2; 7 positions agree with TRBD1. The V segment lost 8 bases and the J segment 2 bases; nucleotides outside the gene matches: 8. This CDR3 is built from 14 residues. In germline, CDR1 is ENHRY, CDR2 SYGVKD. In nucleotides, the CDR3 is TGTGCCATCTCGGACAGGACGATAAACTATGGCTACACCTTC. It is translated as CAISDRTINYGYTF.

The chain joins TRBV12-3 or TRBV12-4 to TRBJ1-3; D ambiguous. Between the trimmed V and J ends, which lost 3 bases and 0 bases, there was a span of 6 bases. The CDR3 loop spans 14 amino acids. Written as DNA, the CDR3 is TGTGCCAGCAGTTTTTCTTTCTCTGGAAACACCATATATTTT. Encoded protein: CASSFSFSGNTIYF.

V usage is TRBV7-6 and J usage is TRBJ2-2, with 10 bases identical to TRBD1. Germline-derived CDR1 and CDR2 are SGHVS and FNYEAQ. The ends lost 6 bases at V and 6 bases at J; junction bases unmatched: 4. CDR3 length: 14 amino acids. CDR3 amino acids: CASRKGTGAGELFF. The CDR3 DNA follows: TGTGCCAGCAGAAAGGGGACAGGGGCCGGGGAGCTGTTTTTT.

This clonotype was detected only a few times. This chain uses TRBV7-2 with TRBJ1-2, with D possibly being TRBD1 (6 bases). V shed 4 bases and J shed 6 bases, with 27 bases lying between them. The CDR3 is 18 residues long. Germline V gene lookup returns CDR1 SGHTA and CDR2 FQGNSA. CDR3 protein: CASSWSDSPQGFLHGYTF. CDR3 sequence (DNA): TGTGCCAGCAGCTGGTCGGACAGCCCCCAAGGTTTTCTACATGGCTACACCTTC.

V usage is TRBV20-1 and J usage is TRBJ1-6; D perhaps matches TRBD1 (5 bases). The CDR3 covers 16 residues. V lost 6 bases and J lost 0, with 15 bases in between. Germline V gene lookup returns CDR1 DFQATT and CDR2 SNEGSKA (reference sequence). CDR3 residues: CSAPRGRSSYNSPLHF. CDR3 DNA sequence: TGCAGTGCCCCGAGGGGCAGGAGCTCCTATAATTCACCCCTCCACTTT.

J is TRBJ2-1 and V is TRBV30, with D perhaps matching TRBD2 (5 bases). The CDR3 is made up of 14 amino acids. The V gene lost 1 base and the J gene lost 4 bases, with 11 bases spanning the gap. Germline CDR1 reads GTSNPN; CDR2 reads SVGIG (reference sequence). DNA for the CDR3: TGTGCCTGGAGTGAAAGAAAGCGGTACAATGAGCAGTTCTTC. Translating it yields CAWSERKRYNEQFF.

CDR3 nucleotides: TGCAGTGCTAGCGAGTCAACAGACAATGGCTACACCTTC. Its translation is CSASESTDNGYTF. This sequence joins TRBV20-1 and TRBJ1-2; D is unresolved. The V end lost 3 bases, the J end lost 6 bases, and 14 bases lay between the germline ends. Germline V CDR1 and CDR2: DFQATT, SNEGSKA (reference sequence). The CDR3 sequence is 13 residues long.

This clonotype was detected ten times or more. The chain is built from TRBV12-3 or TRBV12-4 and TRBJ1-1, with 10 bases that match TRBD1. The V segment lost 6 bases and the J segment 5 bases; nucleotides outside the gene matches: 6. The CDR3 is 14 residues long. This CDR3 is CASSQWDRGTEAFF. CDR3 nucleotide sequence: TGTGCCAGCAGCCAATGGGACAGGGGAACTGAAGCTTTCTTT.